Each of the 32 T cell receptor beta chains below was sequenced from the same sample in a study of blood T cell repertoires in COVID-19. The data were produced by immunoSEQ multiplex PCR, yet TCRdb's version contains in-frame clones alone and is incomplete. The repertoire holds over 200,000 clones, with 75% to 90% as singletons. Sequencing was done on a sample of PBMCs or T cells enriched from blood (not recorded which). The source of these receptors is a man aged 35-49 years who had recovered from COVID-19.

DNA of the CDR3: TGTGCCAGCAGTTTAGGGACTAGCGTCTACGAGCAGTACTTC. Protein: CASSLGTSVYEQYF. This chain links TRBV27 with TRBJ2-7, with 10 bases identical to TRBD2. Germline values: CDR1 MNHEY, CDR2 SMNVEV (reference sequence). V shed 2 bases, J shed 3 bases, and the junction held 1 base outside the gene matches. This CDR3 spans 14 amino acids.

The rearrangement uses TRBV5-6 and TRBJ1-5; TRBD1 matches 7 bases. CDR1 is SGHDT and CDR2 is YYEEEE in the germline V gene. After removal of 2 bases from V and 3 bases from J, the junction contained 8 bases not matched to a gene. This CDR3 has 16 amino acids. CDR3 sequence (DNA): TGTGCCAGCAGCTTTATACGGGACAGCTACAATCAGCCCCAGCATTTT. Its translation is CASSFIRDSYNQPQHF.

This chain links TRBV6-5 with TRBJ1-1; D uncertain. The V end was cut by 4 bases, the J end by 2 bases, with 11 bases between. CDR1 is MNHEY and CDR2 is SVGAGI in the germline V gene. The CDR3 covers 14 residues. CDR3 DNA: TGTGCCAGCAGTTCCCCCAGATTAAACACTGAAGCTTTCTTT. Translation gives CASSSPRLNTEAFF.

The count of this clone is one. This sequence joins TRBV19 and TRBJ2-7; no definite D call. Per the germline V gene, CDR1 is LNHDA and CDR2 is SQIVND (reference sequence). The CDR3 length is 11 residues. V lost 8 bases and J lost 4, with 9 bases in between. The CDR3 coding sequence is TGTGCCAGTTCCCCGGGTTACGAGCAGTACTTC. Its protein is CASSPGYEQYF.

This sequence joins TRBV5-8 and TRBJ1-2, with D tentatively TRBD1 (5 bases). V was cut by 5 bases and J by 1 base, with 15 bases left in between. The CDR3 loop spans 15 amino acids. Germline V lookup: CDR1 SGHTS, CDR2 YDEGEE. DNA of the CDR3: TGTGCCAGCAGTCCCCAGGGTCTTTATAACTATGGCTACACCTTC. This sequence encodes CASSPQGLYNYGYTF.

The chain's CDR3 is CASSLGDRSDYNEQFF. The CDR3 region has the DNA TGTGCCAGCAGCTTGGGGGACAGGTCCGACTACAATGAGCAGTTCTTC. The gene calls are TRBV11-1 and TRBJ2-1; TRBD1 aligns across 8 bases. V was clipped by 3 bases and J by 3 bases; unmatched bases: 7. Per germline, CDR1 SGHAT and CDR2 FQDESV (reference sequence). The CDR3 runs 16 residues.

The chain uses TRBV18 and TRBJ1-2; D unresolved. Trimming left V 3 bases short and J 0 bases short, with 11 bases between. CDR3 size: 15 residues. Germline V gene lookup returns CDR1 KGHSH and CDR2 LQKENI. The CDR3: CASSPVAETNYGYTF. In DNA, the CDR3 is TGTGCCAGCTCACCGGTAGCAGAGACTAACTATGGCTACACCTTC.

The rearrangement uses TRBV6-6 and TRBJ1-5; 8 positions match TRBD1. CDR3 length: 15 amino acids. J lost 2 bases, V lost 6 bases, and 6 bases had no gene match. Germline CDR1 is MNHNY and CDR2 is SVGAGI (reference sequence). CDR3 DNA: TGTGCCAGCAGACTTGACAGGGGTGGCAATCAGCCCCAGCATTTT. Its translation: CASRLDRGGNQPQHF.

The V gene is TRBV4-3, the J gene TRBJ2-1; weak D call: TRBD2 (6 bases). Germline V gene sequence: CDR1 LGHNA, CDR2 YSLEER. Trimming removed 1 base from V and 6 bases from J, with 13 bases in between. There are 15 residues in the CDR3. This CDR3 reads CASSQALAEINEQFF. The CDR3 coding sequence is TGCGCCAGCAGCCAAGCTTTAGCGGAGATCAATGAGCAGTTCTTC.

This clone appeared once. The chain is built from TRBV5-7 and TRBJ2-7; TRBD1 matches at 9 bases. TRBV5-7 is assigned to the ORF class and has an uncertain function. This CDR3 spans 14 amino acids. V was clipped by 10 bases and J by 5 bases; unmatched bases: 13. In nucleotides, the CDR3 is TGTGCCTGGTGTATATCGGACAGGGGAAACGAGCAGTACTTC. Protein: CAWCISDRGNEQYF.

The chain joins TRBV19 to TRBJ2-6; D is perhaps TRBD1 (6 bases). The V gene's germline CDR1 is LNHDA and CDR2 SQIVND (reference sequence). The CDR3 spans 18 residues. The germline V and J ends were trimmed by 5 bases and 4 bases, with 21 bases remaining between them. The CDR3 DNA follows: TGTGCCAGTAGTGGCGACAGGCTCCTCATCTCGGGGGCCAACGTCCTGACTTTC. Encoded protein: CASSGDRLLISGANVLTF.

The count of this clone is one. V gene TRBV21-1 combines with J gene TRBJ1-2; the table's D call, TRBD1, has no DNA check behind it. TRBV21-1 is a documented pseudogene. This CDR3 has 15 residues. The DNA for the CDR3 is TGTGCCAGCAGCATGGGACAGGGGGTTAACTATGGCTACACCTTC. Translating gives CASSMGQGVNYGYTF.

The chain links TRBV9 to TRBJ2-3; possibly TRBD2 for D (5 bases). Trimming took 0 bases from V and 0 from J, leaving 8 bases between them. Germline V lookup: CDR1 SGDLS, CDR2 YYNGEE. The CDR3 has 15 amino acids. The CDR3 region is CASSVERTSTDTQYF. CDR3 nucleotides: TGTGCCAGCAGCGTAGAACGGACTAGCACAGATACGCAGTATTTT.

Here the CDR3 DNA reads TGTGCCAGTAGTCTAACAGGGATTTCGGACGAGCAGTACTTC. It translates to CASSLTGISDEQYF. The V and J genes are TRBV19 and TRBJ2-7; D is perhaps TRBD1 (6 bases). Trimming took off 5 bases at V and 5 bases at J, with 16 bases between the two ends. The germline CDR1 and CDR2 sequences are LNHDA and SQIVND (reference sequence). This CDR3 comprises 14 residues.

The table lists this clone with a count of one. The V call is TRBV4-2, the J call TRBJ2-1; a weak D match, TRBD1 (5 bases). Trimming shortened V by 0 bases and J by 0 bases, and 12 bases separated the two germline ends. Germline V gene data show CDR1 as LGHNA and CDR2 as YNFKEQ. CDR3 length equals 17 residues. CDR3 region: CASSQEGRLSSYNEQFF. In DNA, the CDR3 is TGTGCCAGCAGCCAAGAGGGGCGTCTCAGCTCCTACAATGAGCAGTTCTTC.

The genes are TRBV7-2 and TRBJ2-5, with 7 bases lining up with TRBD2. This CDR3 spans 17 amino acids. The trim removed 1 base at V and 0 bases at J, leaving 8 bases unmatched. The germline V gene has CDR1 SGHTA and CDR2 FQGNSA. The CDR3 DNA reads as TGTGCCAGCAGCTTAGTACGGCTAGCGGACAACCAAGAGACCCAGTACTTC. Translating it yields CASSLVRLADNQETQYF.

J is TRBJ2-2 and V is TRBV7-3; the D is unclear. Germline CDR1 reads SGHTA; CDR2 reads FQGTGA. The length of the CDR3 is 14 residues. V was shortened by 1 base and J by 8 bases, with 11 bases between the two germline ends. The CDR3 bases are TGTGCCAGCAGCTTAATTTCAGGATCTGGGGAGCTGTTTTTT. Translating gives CASSLISGSGELFF.

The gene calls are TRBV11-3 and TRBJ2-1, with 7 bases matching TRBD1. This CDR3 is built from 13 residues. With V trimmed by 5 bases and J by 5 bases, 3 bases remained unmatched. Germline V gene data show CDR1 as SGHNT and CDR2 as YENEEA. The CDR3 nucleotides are TGTGCCAGCAGCACCGGGACAGACAATGAGCAGTTCTTC. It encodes CASSTGTDNEQFF.

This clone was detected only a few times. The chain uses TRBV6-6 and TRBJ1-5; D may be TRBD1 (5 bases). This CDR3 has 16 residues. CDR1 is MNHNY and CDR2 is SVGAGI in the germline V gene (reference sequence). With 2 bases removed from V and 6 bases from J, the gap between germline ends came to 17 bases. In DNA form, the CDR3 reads TGTGCCAGCAGTTACCGACATACGGAGGGGAGTCAGCCCCAGCATTTT. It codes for CASSYRHTEGSQPQHF.

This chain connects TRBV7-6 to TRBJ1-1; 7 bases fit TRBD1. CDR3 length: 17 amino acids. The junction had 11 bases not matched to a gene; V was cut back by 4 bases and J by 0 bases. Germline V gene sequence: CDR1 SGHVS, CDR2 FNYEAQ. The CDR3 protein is CASSSNLATGMNTEAFF. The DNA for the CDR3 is TGTGCCAGCAGCTCGAACCTAGCGACAGGGATGAACACTGAAGCTTTCTTT.

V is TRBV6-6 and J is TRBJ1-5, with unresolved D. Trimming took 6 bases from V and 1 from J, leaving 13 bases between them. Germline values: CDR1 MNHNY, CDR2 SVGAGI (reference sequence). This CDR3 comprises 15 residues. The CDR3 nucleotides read TGTGCCAGCAGCCGTTATGGGGAGAGCAATCAGCCCCAGCATTTT. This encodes CASSRYGESNQPQHF.

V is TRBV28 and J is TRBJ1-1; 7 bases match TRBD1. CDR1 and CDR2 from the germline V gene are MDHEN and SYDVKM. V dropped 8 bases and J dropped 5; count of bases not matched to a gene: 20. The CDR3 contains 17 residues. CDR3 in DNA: TGTGCCAGCGACTCCCTCCACATGGACAGGAATGGGACTGAAGCTTTCTTT. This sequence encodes CASDSLHMDRNGTEAFF.

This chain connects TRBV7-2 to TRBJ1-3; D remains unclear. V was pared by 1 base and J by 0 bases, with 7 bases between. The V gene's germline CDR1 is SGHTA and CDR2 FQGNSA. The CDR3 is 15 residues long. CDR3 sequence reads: CASSLGRSSGNTIYF. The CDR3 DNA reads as TGTGCCAGCAGCTTAGGCAGAAGCTCTGGAAACACCATATATTTT.

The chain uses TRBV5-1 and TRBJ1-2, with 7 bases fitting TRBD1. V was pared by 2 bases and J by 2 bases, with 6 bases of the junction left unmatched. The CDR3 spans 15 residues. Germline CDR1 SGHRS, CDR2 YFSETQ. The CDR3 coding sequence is TGCGCCAGCAGCTTAACAGGGGATATGAACTATGGCTACACCTTC. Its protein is CASSLTGDMNYGYTF.

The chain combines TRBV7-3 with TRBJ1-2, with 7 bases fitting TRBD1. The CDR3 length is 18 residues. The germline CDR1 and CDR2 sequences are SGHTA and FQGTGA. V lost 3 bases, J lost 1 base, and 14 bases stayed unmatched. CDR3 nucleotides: TGTGCCAGCAGCTTGGACAGGCGATTCGTAACCGGTAACTATGGCTACACCTTC. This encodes CASSLDRRFVTGNYGYTF.

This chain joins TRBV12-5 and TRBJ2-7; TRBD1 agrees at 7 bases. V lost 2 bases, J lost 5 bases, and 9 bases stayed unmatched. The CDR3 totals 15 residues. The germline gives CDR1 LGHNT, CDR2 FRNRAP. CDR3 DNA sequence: TGTGCTAGTGGTTTGCTGCCGGACAGGCTCCACGAGCAGTACTTC. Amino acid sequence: CASGLLPDRLHEQYF. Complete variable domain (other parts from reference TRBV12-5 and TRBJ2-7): DARVTQTPRHKVTEMGQEVTMRCQPILGHNTVFWYRQTMMQGLELLAYFRNRAPLDDSGMPKDRFSAEMPDATLATLKIQPSEPRDSAVYFCASGLLPDRLHEQYFGPGTRLTVT.

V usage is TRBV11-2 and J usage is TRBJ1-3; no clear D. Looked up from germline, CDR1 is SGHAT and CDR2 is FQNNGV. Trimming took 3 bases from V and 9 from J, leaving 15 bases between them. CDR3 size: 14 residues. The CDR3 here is CASSFNPETPTIYF. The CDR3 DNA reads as TGTGCCAGCAGCTTTAACCCCGAAACTCCCACCATATATTTT.

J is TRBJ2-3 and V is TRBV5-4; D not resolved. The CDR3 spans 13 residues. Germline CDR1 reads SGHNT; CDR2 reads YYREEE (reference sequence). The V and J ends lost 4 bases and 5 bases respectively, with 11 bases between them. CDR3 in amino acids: CASSPPSQDTQYF. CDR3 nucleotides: TGTGCCAGCAGCCCGCCTAGTCAAGATACGCAGTATTTT. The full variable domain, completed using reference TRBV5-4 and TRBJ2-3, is ETGVTQSPTHLIKTRGQQVTLRCSSQSGHNTVSWYQQALGQGPQFIFQYYREEENGRGNFPPRFSGLQFPNYSSELNVNALELDDSALYLCASSPPSQDTQYFGPGTRLTVL.

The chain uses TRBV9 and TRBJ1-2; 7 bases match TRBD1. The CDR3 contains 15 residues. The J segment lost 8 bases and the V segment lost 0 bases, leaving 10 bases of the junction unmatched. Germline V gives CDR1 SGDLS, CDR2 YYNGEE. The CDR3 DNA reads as TGTGCCAGCAGCGTAGAATTTAGGGGGCTGGTCGGCTACACCTTC. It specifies CASSVEFRGLVGYTF.

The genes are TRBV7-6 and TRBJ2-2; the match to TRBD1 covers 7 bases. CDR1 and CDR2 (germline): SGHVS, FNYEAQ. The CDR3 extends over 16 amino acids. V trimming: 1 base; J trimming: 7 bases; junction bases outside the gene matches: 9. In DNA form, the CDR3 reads TGTGCCAGCAGCTTAGGACAGGGCCCTCTTATCGGGGAGCTGTTTTTT. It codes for CASSLGQGPLIGELFF.

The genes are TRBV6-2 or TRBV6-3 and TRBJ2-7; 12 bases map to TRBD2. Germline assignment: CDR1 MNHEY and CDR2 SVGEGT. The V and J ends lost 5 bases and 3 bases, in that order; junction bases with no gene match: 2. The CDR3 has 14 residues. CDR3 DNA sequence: TGTGCCAGCAGTACTAGCGGGGGGAACTACGAGCAGTACTTC. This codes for CASSTSGGNYEQYF.

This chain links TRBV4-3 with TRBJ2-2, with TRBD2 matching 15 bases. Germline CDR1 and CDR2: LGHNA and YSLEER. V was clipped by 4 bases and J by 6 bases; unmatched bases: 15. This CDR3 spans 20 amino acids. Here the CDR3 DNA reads TGCGCCAGCAGCCCCCGGAGGACTAGCGGGAGGGCCTGGGCAGCCGGGGAGCTGTTTTTT. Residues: CASSPRRTSGRAWAAGELFF.